The subject of this entry is one TCR beta chain. The antigen this receptor binds is unknown. No clone much larger than this one lies a single base away; base qualities are absent. This entry is derived from a study of blood T cell repertoires in COVID-19 (dated by TCRdb to the early 2020s). Study-wide context: Samples from collaborators originated in the United States, Italy and Spain and spanned both the acute and convalescent phases of COVID-19. The material from the prospective study consisted of cDNA or gDNA derived from T cells, B-cell-depleted T cells, or PBMCs. Subjects who had been exposed to COVID-19, were actively infected with it, or had recovered from it provided the deeply sampled blood TCRbeta repertoires that made up the dataset. The repertoires were made available in a free public database intended to serve as a resource for research on the immune response to SARS-CoV-2. The samples were drawn from the first 160 participants of the ongoing ImmuneRACE study and from 1,254 subjects provided by 6 global collaborators. The sample metadata nearly always contained a de-identified subject ID, COVID-19 status, age in years and sex. Where HLA class I and class II types were available, the types were taken from metadata supplied by the sample provider, not from assay-based typing. General study outcomes and caveats: Clinical and demographic metadata were provided uncurated, with the amount varying by source and participant.

Samples from volunteer blood donors who had recovered from COVID-19 were contributed by a second Seattle source. Collaborating institutions collected whole blood in K2EDTA tubes following their own protocols. For TCRbeta analysis, collaborators shipped samples as frozen whole blood, isolated PBMCs, or DNA extracted from either of those sample types. Measured from the cysteine to the phenylalanine, the CDR3 is 16 residues long. CDR3 DNA is the only sequence kept; it has 48 bases, read in frame from the first base. The germline V gene specifies MNHNS as CDR1 and SASEGT as CDR2. At the junction V is shortened by 2 bases and J by 0 bases; bases outside the gene matches: 3. TCRbeta CDR3 regions were amplified from genomic DNA using the immunoSEQ Assay, a bias-controlled multiplex PCR. Regarding the original processing steps: Nucleated cell counts per sample were estimated from amplification of reference gene primers within the assay. Sequence reads were collapsed and filtered to measure the absolute abundance of every unique TCRbeta CDR3 rearrangement. For each sample, productive Simpson clonality was calculated as the square root of Simpson's diversity index over productive rearrangements. The immuneACCESS repertoire file appears here via TCRdb, limited to in-frame rearrangements. These files lack a portion of the clones; in checked studies, under half of the deficit traces to unresolved V genes, and the cause of the others is not known. The V and J calls and clone size are taken from that table; D and trimming were inferred from the DNA. This sample gives about 92,000 clones in total; around 80% of them show up just once. Approximately 8.7% of the sample rests with the top ten.

The chain is made from TRBV6-1 and TRBJ1-4, with 7 bases in between that match TRBD1. The TCR sequence derives from a man aged 45-65 years who had recovered from COVID-19. The sequencing input was peripheral blood. The CDR3 corresponds to CASSETRGTTNEKLFF. At the DNA level, the sequence is TGTGCCAGCAGTGAAACCAGGGGGACAACTAATGAAAAACTGTTTTTT.